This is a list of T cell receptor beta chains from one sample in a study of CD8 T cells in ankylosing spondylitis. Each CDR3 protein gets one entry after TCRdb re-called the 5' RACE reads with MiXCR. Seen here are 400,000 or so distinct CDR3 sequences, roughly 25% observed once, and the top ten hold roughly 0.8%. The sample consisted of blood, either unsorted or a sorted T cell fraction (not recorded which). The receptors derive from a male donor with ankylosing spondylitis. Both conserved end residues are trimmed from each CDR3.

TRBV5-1,ASRQREYTYNEQF
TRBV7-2,ASSPDRRINTEAF
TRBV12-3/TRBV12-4,ASSERRPSYEQY
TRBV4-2,ASSRVDGLAESHEQF
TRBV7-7,ASSPGPGETQY
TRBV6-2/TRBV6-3,ASSTGTTNEQF
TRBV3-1,ASSQDWSIQNTGELF
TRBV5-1,ASSVWTGMDTEAF
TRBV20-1,SAREGPYYGYT
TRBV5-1,ASSNGFEKLF
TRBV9,ASRDSGTNEQF
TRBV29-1,SVEGSGNEKLF
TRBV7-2,ASSLVGPNTEAF
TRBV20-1,SARQGSGELF
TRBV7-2,ASSNWGSDEQY
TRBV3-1,ASSQELAGLGTQY